This T cell receptor (beta chain) was recovered during a study of regulatory T cells in long-lasting Graves disease. Study-wide results and limits: Persistent Graves' patients showed a TCR diversity that was lower than that of newly diagnosed ones.

Time point: newly diagnosed GD, antithyroid drugs for less than 3 months. Extracted RNA from PBMCs served as the source of the TCR library. This clonotype was seen more than once but under ten times. Its antigen is unknown. Arm-PCR of CDR3 regions and iRepertoire HTBI primers were used to build TCR beta libraries. TCRdb re-called the multiplex PCR reads with MiXCR, one entry per CDR3 protein. The sample includes 360,000 or so distinct CDR3 sequences, roughly 12% seen only once; the top ten take 18%. The same data also went into a second study, on T cells in Graves' hyperthyroidism and ophthalmopathy. From that study: Uncontrolled infections, other autoimmune diseases, pregnancy or lactation led to exclusion of patients. Clinical symptoms, serum thyroxine, TRAb, thyroid ultrasound and orbital computed tomography informed diagnoses.

This clonotype was obtained from a woman between 18 and 29 years old with Graves disease. The source material was peripheral blood mononuclear cells (PBMCs), sampled at new diagnosis, from a patient treated with antithyroid drugs.

The CDR3 loop reads CASSLQAGAKNIQYF. CDR3 in DNA: TGTGCCAGCAGTTTACAGGCGGGAGCCAAAAACATTCAGTACTTC. The chain recombines TRBV27 with TRBJ2-4; tentative D call: TRBD2 (5 bases). The CDR3 has 15 amino acids. V was pared by 2 bases and J by 0 bases, with 8 bases between. The V gene's germline CDR1 is MNHEY and CDR2 SMNVEV (reference sequence).